This T cell receptor beta chain was identified in a study of T-cell memory formation after mild COVID-19. Study-level background: Largely, the TCR clusters proved donor specific. Study-wide findings and caveats: Some clones that responded turned up in pre-infection memory, which suggests that cross-reactive memory joined in. There was a balanced CD4/CD8 profile in clones contracting day 15 to 85, and later expanders leaned CD4+. Clonal second-wave expansions that peaked on day 37 had unconfirmed SARS-CoV-2 specificity.

With V trimmed by 5 bases and J by 4 bases, 5 bases remained unmatched. This CDR3 is built from 14 residues. The germline CDR1 and CDR2 sequences are SGHKS and YYEKEE (reference sequence). At least ten counts were recorded for this clonotype. Its target is unknown. MiXCR was run by TCRdb on the 5' RACE reads, yielding one entry per CDR3 protein. This sample has 300,000 to 350,000 distinct CDR3 sequences, with approximately 19% found just once. The source is a man aged 18 to 29 who had mild COVID-19 (a few samples of this study predate the infection). Cell type and time point are not known. The chain recombines TRBV5-5 with TRBJ2-1, with 8 bases fitting TRBD1. Sequences were obtained from PBMCs or a T cell subset sorted from them (not recorded which). The CDR3 nucleotides read TGTGCCAGCAGACGGGACAGGTCTTACAATGAGCAGTTCTTC. Protein: CASRRDRSYNEQFF.